These 19 T cell receptor beta chains originate from one sample sequenced in a study of cytomegalovirus exposure and HLA in healthy donors. PCR used 60 Vbeta primers and 13 Jbeta primers. TCRdb's table, derived via immunoSEQ multiplex PCR, lists solely in-frame clones and lacks some. The sample contains 150,000 to 200,000 clones, more than 65% of which appear only once. The source material was PBMCs. These receptors came from a woman aged 25 to 39 in good health and CMV-seronegative.

The CDR3 DNA reads TGTGCCAGCAGCTTCGGGCAGGGAGGCCAGCCCCAGCATTTT. This sequence encodes CASSFGQGGQPQHF. This chain links TRBV4-2 with TRBJ1-5; TRBD1 might be the D (5 bases). Looked up from germline, CDR1 is LGHNA and CDR2 is YNFKEQ. V was pared by 5 bases and J by 7 bases, with 15 bases between. The CDR3 consists of 14 residues.

The chain joins TRBV7-8 to TRBJ2-7; 8 nucleotides align to TRBD2. The CDR3 consists of 16 residues. The germline V gene has CDR1 SGHVS and CDR2 FQNEAQ. V trimming: 3 bases; J trimming: 5 bases; junction bases outside the gene matches: 12. CDR3 bases: TGTGCCAGCAGCTTGTTTGGTGGACTAGCTGATCACGAGCAGTACTTC. The encoded protein is CASSLFGGLADHEQYF.

The gene calls are TRBV5-1 and TRBJ2-7; 8 bases match TRBD1. The CDR3 has 16 residues. The V gene's germline CDR1 is SGHRS and CDR2 YFSETQ. V dropped 2 bases and J dropped 2; count of bases not matched to a gene: 9. For the CDR3, the DNA is TGCGCCAGCAGCTTACCGACAGGGGAGTTCCCCTACGAGCAGTACTTC. Translated: CASSLPTGEFPYEQYF.

V gene TRBV4-3 combines with J gene TRBJ1-2; TRBD1 agrees at 7 bases. Germline CDR1 LGHNA, CDR2 YSLEER. J gave up 4 bases and V 0 bases, and 20 bases lay outside the gene matches. The CDR3 runs 20 residues. CDR3 loop: CASSQDSPDRRHPQFYGYTF. CDR3 sequence (DNA): TGCGCCAGCAGCCAAGATAGCCCGGACAGGCGTCACCCACAATTCTATGGCTACACCTTC.

This chain links TRBV5-4 with TRBJ2-5, with 7 nucleotides matching TRBD1. The DNA matches TRBJ2-7 better at its end, which makes the J call doubtful. The germline gives CDR1 SGHNT, CDR2 YYREEE (reference sequence). The CDR3 loop spans 14 amino acids. The CDR3 bases are TGTGCCAGCAGCTTGGCTACAGGGGAAGGCGAGCAGTACTTC. Translation: CASSLATGEGEQYF.

The chain is built from TRBV19 and TRBJ1-4; 10 bases are a match to TRBD1. The V and J ends lost 6 bases and 14 bases, in that order; junction bases with no gene match: 18. Germline values: CDR1 LNHDA, CDR2 SQIVND (reference sequence). This CDR3 has 16 amino acids. Here the CDR3 DNA reads TGTGCCAGTAGCCCTCGGGGACAGGGGTGGCCTGGATCCCTGTTTTTT. Protein: CASSPRGQGWPGSLFF.

V usage is TRBV4-1 and J usage is TRBJ1-6; possible D gene TRBD1, 5 bases. Germline V gene sequence: CDR1 MGHRA, CDR2 YSYEKL. The germline V and J ends were trimmed by 2 bases and 9 bases, with 11 bases remaining between them. The CDR3 loop spans 14 amino acids. The CDR3 spells CASSQTRVGSPLHF. As DNA, the CDR3 is TGCGCCAGCAGCCAAACCAGGGTAGGTTCACCCCTCCACTTT.

V usage is TRBV6-1 and J usage is TRBJ2-1, with 10 bases matching TRBD2. Germline CDR1 is MNHNS and CDR2 is SASEGT. The CDR3 runs 15 residues. J lost 5 bases, V lost 7 bases, and 8 bases had no gene match. The CDR3 spells CASIKRGGIHNEQFF. The CDR3 DNA is TGTGCCAGCATTAAGCGGGGGGGCATCCACAATGAGCAGTTCTTC.

This clone has just a few counts. V and J are TRBV7-6 and TRBJ1-3; 10 nucleotides align to TRBD1. V lost 2 bases, J lost 3 bases, and 4 bases stayed unmatched. Germline CDR1 is SGHVS and CDR2 is FNYEAQ. The CDR3 covers 16 residues. The CDR3 loop reads CASSLPGQGYGNTIYF. As DNA, the CDR3 is TGTGCCAGCAGCTTACCGGGACAGGGGTATGGAAACACCATATATTTT.

This chain connects TRBV19 to TRBJ1-2; tentatively, D is TRBD1 (5 bases). The CDR3 consists of 12 residues. Germline CDR1 LNHDA, CDR2 SQIVND (reference sequence). V was pared by 10 bases and J by 0 bases, with 9 bases between. This CDR3 is CAILTANYGYTF. The CDR3 DNA sequence: TGTGCCATCTTGACAGCTAACTATGGCTACACCTTC.

This clone showed up just a few times. The rearrangement uses TRBV6-5 and TRBJ1-1; D is unresolved. The CDR3 consists of 13 residues. CDR1 is MNHEY and CDR2 is SVGAGI in the germline V gene. V lost 8 bases, J lost 0 bases, and 10 bases lay in between. The CDR3 DNA is TGTGCCAGCGGTGTAGTGGTGAACACTGAAGCTTTCTTT. Encoded protein: CASGVVVNTEAFF.

V gene TRBV5-6 combines with J gene TRBJ2-4; D possibly corresponds to TRBD2 (5 bases). The germline V and J ends were trimmed by 1 base and 6 bases, with 8 bases remaining between them. The germline V gene encodes CDR1 SGHDT and CDR2 YYEEEE. The CDR3 sequence is 13 residues long. In nucleotides, the CDR3 is TGTGCCAGCAGCTTGTTCCGGGGAAACATTCAGTACTTC. This encodes CASSLFRGNIQYF.

The chain has TRBV7-2 and TRBJ2-5; the match to TRBD2 covers 12 bases. After removal of 5 bases from V and 0 bases from J, the junction contained 4 bases not matched to a gene. CDR1 is SGHTA and CDR2 is FQGNSA in the germline V gene. CDR3 length equals 16 residues. The CDR3 sequence: CASSHWTSGNQETQYF. Here the CDR3 DNA reads TGTGCCAGCAGCCATTGGACTAGCGGGAACCAAGAGACCCAGTACTTC.

J is TRBJ2-2 and V is TRBV14, with D unresolved. Germline CDR1 is SGHDN and CDR2 is FVKESK. V shed 1 base and J shed 6 bases, with 9 bases lying between them. The CDR3 spans 14 residues. The CDR3 spells CASSQVYSPGELFF. In nucleotides, the CDR3 is TGTGCCAGCAGCCAAGTATACTCCCCCGGGGAGCTGTTTTTT.

The rearrangement uses TRBV6-1 and TRBJ2-1, with 10 bases aligning to TRBD2. The CDR3 loop spans 16 amino acids. V shed 0 bases, J shed 7 bases, and the junction held 6 bases outside the gene matches. Germline values: CDR1 MNHNS, CDR2 SASEGT. The chain's CDR3 is CASSEARLAGANEQFF. For the CDR3, the DNA is TGTGCCAGCAGTGAAGCAAGGCTAGCGGGAGCGAATGAGCAGTTCTTC.

This clone showed up just a few times. The chain uses TRBV27 and TRBJ1-1, with TRBD1 matching over 11 bases. There are 17 residues in the CDR3. The V and J ends lost 5 bases and 4 bases, in that order; junction bases with no gene match: 12. Germline loops: CDR1 MNHEY, CDR2 SMNVEV (reference sequence). CDR3 loop: CASSPLKPDRGLTEAFF. Here the CDR3 DNA reads TGTGCCAGCAGTCCGCTAAAACCGGACAGGGGGCTCACTGAAGCTTTCTTT.

The rearrangement uses TRBV5-1 and TRBJ2-5; 7 positions agree with TRBD1. Near its end, the DNA agrees better with TRBJ2-7, so the J call may be wrong. CDR3 length: 16 residues. The germline V gene has CDR1 SGHRS and CDR2 YFSETQ. CDR3 amino acids: CASSDGTASPPYEQYF. The CDR3 DNA reads as TGCGCCAGCAGTGACGGGACAGCGAGCCCCCCCTACGAGCAGTACTTC.

The J gene is TRBJ2-7, the V gene TRBV6-5; D is unclear. The CDR3 is made up of 13 amino acids. Deletions cut 5 bases from V and 1 base from J, with 9 bases between. Germline CDR1 MNHEY, CDR2 SVGAGI. The CDR3 DNA follows: TGTGCCAGCAGTCTCGCCGGGTCCTACGAGCAGTACTTC. Amino acids: CASSLAGSYEQYF.

This chain joins TRBV28 and TRBJ1-5, with 7 bases that match TRBD1. The V segment lost 6 bases and the J segment 5 bases; nucleotides outside the gene matches: 7. Germline V gene data show CDR1 as MDHEN and CDR2 as SYDVKM. There are 14 residues in the CDR3. CDR3 protein: CASRVGQIYQPQHF. The CDR3 bases are TGTGCCAGCAGGGTGGGACAGATTTATCAGCCCCAGCATTTT. Drawing the rest from reference TRBV28 and TRBJ1-5, the complete variable domain is DVKVTQSSRYLVKRTGEKVFLECVQDMDHENMFWYRQDPGLGLRLIYFSYDVKMKEKGDIPEGYSVSREKKERFSLILESASTNQTSMYLCASRVGQIYQPQHFGDGTRLSIL.